The clone carrying this TCR beta chain was seen repeatedly, ten times or more. Its antigen is not identified. The junction differs from germline at one of its ends, possibly a read error. The data stem from a study of T-cell reconstitution after alpha-beta-depleted transplantation in children. Study conclusions and caveats: By about two months after transplant, alpha-beta T cells reportedly arose from several hundred graft clones that had expanded. T-cell numbers and diversity, one year after transplant, stemmed largely from T cells that were newly produced. Certain patients had high TCRbeta diversity at day 60, and it came from recipient T cells and thymic progenitors that survived.

Unique molecular identifiers were incorporated when the TCRbeta library was constructed. TCRdb analysed the PCR reads with MiXCR anew, one entry per CDR3 protein. The table records 600,000 to 800,000 distinct CDR3 sequences, over 10% of them present only once. Per the germline V gene, CDR1 is SGHAT and CDR2 is FQDESV (reference sequence). The CDR3 is 18 residues long. The specimen comprised PBMCs, sampled before TCRalphabeta/CD19-depleted stem cell transplant. The chain carries TRBV11-1 and TRBJ2-1, with TRBD2 matching over 15 bases. The clonotype comes from a girl aged 2 to 9 with congenital amegakaryocytic thrombocytopenia, due to receive a stem cell transplant. CDR3: CAGSLGWTSGRAINEQFF. The DNA for the CDR3 is TGTGCCGGCAGCTTAGGATGGACTAGCGGGAGGGCCATCAATGAGCAGTTCTTC.